This paragraph reports one T cell receptor (beta chain). What it binds is not known. Baseline was the first blood sampling point, followed by cycle 4 day 1 and cycle 7 day 1. This record comes from a study of OX40 agonist ivuxolimab in advanced cancers. The wider study: Clinicians treated patients with ivuxolimab, an agonistic anti-OX40 (CD134) antibody. Administration of intravenous ivuxolimab to patients occurred every 2 weeks at 0.01 to 10 mg/kg. General study points: Clonal expansion was seen in CD4+ and CD8+ blood T cells by week 6 at 0.1 to 3.0 mg/kg.

TCRdb's table, derived via immunoSEQ multiplex PCR, lists solely in-frame clones and lacks some. The sample carries approximately 69,000 clones, approximately 86% recorded once. The CDR3 spans 16 residues. Germline V gives CDR1 SQVTM, CDR2 ANQGSEA. The V and J ends lost 5 bases and 4 bases, in that order; junction bases with no gene match: 12. The input for sequencing was CD4+ or CD8+ T cells sorted from blood, taken in a trial of the OX40 agonist ivuxolimab. V usage is TRBV29-1 and J usage is TRBJ2-3, with 10 bases aligning to TRBD1. The sequence came from an adult with an advanced solid tumor such as melanoma, head and neck, liver or kidney cancer. CDR3 nucleotide sequence: TGCAGCGTTAAATGGACAGGGGGGGTACGGGCAGATACGCAGTATTTT. Protein product: CSVKWTGGVRADTQYF.